This T cell receptor (beta chain) was identified during a study of T cell responses to AZD1222 COVID-19 vaccine (dated by TCRdb to the early 2020s). Some background on the complete study: Because spike-specific TCR depth and breadth did not differ between the two schedules, AZD1222 recipients who got a second dose at roughly 4 weeks were pooled with those who got a second dose at roughly 12 weeks. TCR sequencing was performed for 230 to 250 trial participants, of whom approximately 200 were given two doses of AZD1222 and 26 were given two doses of MenACWY control vaccine. Trial participants were enrolled by age into 18-55, 56-69 and 70-plus year subgroups, with roughly 160, 29 and 62 TCR-sequenced participants respectively.

Beyond this particular receptor, the publication reports: Participants were mostly white British and included more females than males, and it was suggested by the authors that clonal diversity may have been underestimated. Conclusions about previously exposed vaccinees were limited because only a handful of AZD1222 recipients were SARS-CoV-2 seropositive at baseline. The 56-69-year group was small, and its depth increase did not reach significance, likely because of low power. After two AZD1222 doses, both the breadth and the depth of spike-specific TCRs were significantly higher than at day 0 and than in MenACWY recipients. Reportedly, close to half of the unique spike-specific TCRs recognized epitopes lying outside the regions that are mutated in the B.1.351 and B.1.1.7 variants. The whole spike protein was spanned by vaccine-associated CD4 TCRs, and dominant responses were seen in regions 160-218 and 743-854. No day 14 peak-response samples were available, so repertoires were characterized only after the peak T cell response.

The CDR3 regions of human TCRbeta chains were analyzed by immunosequencing. In the paper's pipeline: TCRs in the repertoires were matched against a reference library of SARS-CoV-2-specific TCRs that had been generated with the MIRA antigen-specificity platform. Breadth meant the fraction of unique TCRs that were SARS-CoV-2-associated, whereas depth meant the fraction of total T cells that were SARS-CoV-2-associated. Using the MIRA data, each spike-specific TCR was mapped to the spike region that the TCR reacts to and placed in a CD4 or CD8 class. Log10-transformed breadth and depth values were compared by one-way ANOVA with Sidak's multiple comparisons tests. TCRdb limited this immuneACCESS table to in-frame rearrangements with V and J called. A share of clones is missing; checked studies link under half to unresolved V genes, and the rest is unexplained. V and J calls and clone size are as listed in that table; D and trimming were resolved from the DNA. This sample comprises approximately 70,000 clones, 84% of them detected only once. Roughly 9.8% of the sample goes to the ten largest clones.

The CDR1 and CDR2 encoded by the germline V gene are MDHEN and SYDVKM. Counted from cysteine to phenylalanine, this CDR3 has 14 amino acids. Of the read, only the CDR3 DNA is kept; its 42 bases are in frame from base 1. V and J are trimmed by 6 bases and 0 bases, and the gene matches miss 1 base of the junction. What the time point label conveys for this sample: baseline before first vaccination. Samples from vaccinated people were obtained from the UK trials COV001 and COV002, which included a single-blind randomized controlled phase 2/3 trial of AZD1222 (ChAdOx1 nCoV-19) in healthy adults. For TCRbeta chain sequencing, PBMC samples were collected from trial participants at day 0 and at day 28 after the second dose. On this clone itself: This receptor's antigen is unknown. No qualities accompany the bases; no much larger clone lies one base away.

The receptor comes from an adult in good health. The sequencing here drew on peripheral blood, taken on day 0 of AZD1222 vaccination. The chain joins TRBV28 to TRBJ1-1; 10 bases in the middle match TRBD1. The CDR3 reads CASRGTGVNTEAFF. The DNA sequence reads TGTGCCAGCAGGGGGACAGGGGTGAACACTGAAGCTTTCTTT. Extended through the reference TRBV28 and TRBJ1-1 proteins, this CDR3 yields the full variable domain: DVKVTQSSRYLVKRTGEKVFLECVQDMDHENMFWYRQDPGLGLRLIYFSYDVKMKEKGDIPEGYSVSREKKERFSLILESASTNQTSMYLCASRGTGVNTEAFFGQGTRLTVV.